This TCR beta chain was identified in a study of cytotoxic CD8 clonotypes in ibrutinib-treated CLL. Turning to the study itself: The patients, under twelve relapsed/refractory and 15 treatment-naive, included 17 who were IGHV unmutated. Findings of the study overall: Patients with sustained remission and those progressing were sampled at differing times.

The V gene's germline CDR1 is SNHLY and CDR2 FYNNEI. Trimming removed 10 bases at V and 0 bases at J, with 15 bases between. The CDR3 contains 15 residues. Depths of 1 in 200,000 to 1 in 1 million T cells were the sequencing target. TCRdb keeps only in-frame clones here, not all; method: immunoSEQ multiplex PCR. The sample contains approximately 32,000 clones, roughly 50% of which appear only once. Comments on this clone: Its antigen is not known.

Cryopreserved PBMCs were the source of around 2 micrograms of genomic DNA, which went to TCR beta libraries. This chain joins TRBV2 and TRBJ2-2; D is possibly TRBD1 or TRBD2 (5 bases each). This sample comprised PBMCs, obtained before ibrutinib treatment. The source of this sequence is a human donor with chronic lymphocytic leukemia. The CDR3 DNA reads TGTGCCACCTCCTGGGACGGCTCGAACACCGGGGAGCTGTTTTTT. It yields the protein CATSWDGSNTGELFF.